This T cell receptor (beta chain) originates from a study of blood T cell repertoires in COVID-19. Methods used by the authors: The assay estimated nucleated cells by amplifying reference gene primers. The protocol was immunoSEQ multiplex PCR, while the TCRdb copy is restricted to in-frame clones and leaves out a portion. The V and J calls and clone size are taken from that table; D and trimming were inferred from the DNA. The data contain some 270,000 clones, almost 90% of them singletons. Enrolment of Seattle patients took place during active infection, and they were followed longitudinally. CDR1 LGHNT and CDR2 FRNRAP come from the germline V gene. This CDR3 is built from 19 residues. V lost 1 base and J lost 5, with 27 bases in between.

This clonotype originated in a woman in her fifties or sixties with COVID-19, enrolled during active disease. Sequences were obtained from peripheral blood. This chain uses TRBV12-5 with TRBJ2-7; possible D gene TRBD2, 6 bases. CDR3 nucleotide sequence: TGTGCTAGTGGTTTGGCGACTACGGGACTGCCTTCTCCGAGGCACGAGCAGTACTTC. It yields the protein CASGLATTGLPSPRHEQYF.